This T cell receptor (beta chain) was observed in a study of T cell changes during pregnancy in multiple sclerosis. Sequenced by immunoSEQ multiplex PCR; TCRdb stores in-frame clones only, minus some. The sample contains 73,000 or so clones, 90% of which appear only once. The CDR3 sequence is 17 residues long. Trimming removed 4 bases at V and 6 bases at J, with 24 bases between. Germline CDR1 reads LNHDA; CDR2 reads SQIVND (reference sequence). This clonotype was obtained from a female donor in good health, enrolled as a control in a pregnancy study. The material was peripheral blood, obtained after pregnancy. The chain carries TRBV19 and TRBJ1-1, with TRBD1 as a possible D gene (5 bases). The CDR3 region has the DNA TGTGCCAGTAGTACCACCAGATTCGGGACGGCGGGGGCTGAAGCTTTCTTT. It codes for CASSTTRFGTAGAEAFF.